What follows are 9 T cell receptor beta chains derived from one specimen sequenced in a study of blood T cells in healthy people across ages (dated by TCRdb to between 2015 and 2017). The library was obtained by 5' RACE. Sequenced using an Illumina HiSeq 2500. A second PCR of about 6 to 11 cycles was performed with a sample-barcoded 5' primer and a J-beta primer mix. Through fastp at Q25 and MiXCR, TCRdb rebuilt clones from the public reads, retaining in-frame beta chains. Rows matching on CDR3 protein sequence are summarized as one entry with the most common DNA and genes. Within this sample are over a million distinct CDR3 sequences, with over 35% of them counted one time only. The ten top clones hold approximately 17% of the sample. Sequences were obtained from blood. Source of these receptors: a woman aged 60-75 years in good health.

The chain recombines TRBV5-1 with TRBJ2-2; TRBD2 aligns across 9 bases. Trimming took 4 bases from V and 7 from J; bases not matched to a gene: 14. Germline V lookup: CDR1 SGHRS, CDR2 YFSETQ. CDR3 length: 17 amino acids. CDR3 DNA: TGCGCCAGCAGCCCCGGAGATAGCGGGAGTCGGGGCGGGGAGCTGTTTTTT. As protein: CASSPGDSGSRGGELFF.

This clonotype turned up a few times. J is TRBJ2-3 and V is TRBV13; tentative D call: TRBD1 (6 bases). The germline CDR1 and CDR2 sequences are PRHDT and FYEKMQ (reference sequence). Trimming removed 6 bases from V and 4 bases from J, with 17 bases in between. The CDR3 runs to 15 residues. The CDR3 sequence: CASSLITGRADTQYF. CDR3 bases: TGTGCCAGCAGTTTAATTACAGGGCGTGCAGATACGCAGTATTTT.

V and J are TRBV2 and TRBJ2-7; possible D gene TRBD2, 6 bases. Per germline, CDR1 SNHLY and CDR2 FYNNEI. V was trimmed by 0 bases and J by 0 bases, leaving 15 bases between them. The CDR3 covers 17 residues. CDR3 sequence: CASSEALGRGLSYEQYF. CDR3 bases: TGTGCCAGCAGTGAAGCGCTTGGGCGGGGACTCTCCTACGAGCAGTACTTC. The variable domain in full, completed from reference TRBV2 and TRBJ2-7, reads EPEVTQTPSHQVTQMGQEVILRCVPISNHLYFYWYRQILGQKVEFLVSFYNNEISEKSEIFDDQFSVERPDGSNFTLKIRSTKLEDSAMYFCASSEALGRGLSYEQYFGPGTRLTVT.

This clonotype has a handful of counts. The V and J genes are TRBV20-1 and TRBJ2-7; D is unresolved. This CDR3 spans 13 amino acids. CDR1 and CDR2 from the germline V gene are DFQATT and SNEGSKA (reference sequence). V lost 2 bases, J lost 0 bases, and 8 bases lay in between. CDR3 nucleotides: TGCAGTGCTAGAAGGCGGAACTCCTACGAGCAGTACTTC. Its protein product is CSARRRNSYEQYF.

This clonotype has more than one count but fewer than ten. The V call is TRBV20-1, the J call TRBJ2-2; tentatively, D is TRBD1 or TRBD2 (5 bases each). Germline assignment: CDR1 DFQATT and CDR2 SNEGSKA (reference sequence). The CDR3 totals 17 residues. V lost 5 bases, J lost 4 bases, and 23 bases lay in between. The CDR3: CSAELGLRSGTTGELFF. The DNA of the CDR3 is TGCAGTGCTGAACTTGGGCTTCGGTCAGGGACCACCGGGGAGCTGTTTTTT.

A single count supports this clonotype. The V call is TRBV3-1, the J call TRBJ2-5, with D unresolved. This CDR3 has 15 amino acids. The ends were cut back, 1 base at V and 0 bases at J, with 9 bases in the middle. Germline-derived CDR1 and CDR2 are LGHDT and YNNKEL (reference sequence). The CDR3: CASSQVRAYQETQYF. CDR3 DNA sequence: TGTGCCAGCAGCCAAGTGCGAGCCTACCAAGAGACCCAGTACTTC.

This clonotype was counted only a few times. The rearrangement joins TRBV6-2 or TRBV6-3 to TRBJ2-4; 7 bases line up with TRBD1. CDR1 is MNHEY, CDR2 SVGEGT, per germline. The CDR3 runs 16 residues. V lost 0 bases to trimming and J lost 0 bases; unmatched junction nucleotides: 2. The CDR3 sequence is CASSYSRQGAKNIQYF. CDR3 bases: TGTGCCAGCAGTTACTCGAGACAGGGAGCCAAAAACATTCAGTACTTC.

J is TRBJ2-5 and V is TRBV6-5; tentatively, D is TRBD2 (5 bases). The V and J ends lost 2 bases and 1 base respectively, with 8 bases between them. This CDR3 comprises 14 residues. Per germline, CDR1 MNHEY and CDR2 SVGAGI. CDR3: CASSYGSIQETQYF. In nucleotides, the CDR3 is TGTGCCAGCAGTTACGGGAGTATCCAAGAGACCCAGTACTTC.

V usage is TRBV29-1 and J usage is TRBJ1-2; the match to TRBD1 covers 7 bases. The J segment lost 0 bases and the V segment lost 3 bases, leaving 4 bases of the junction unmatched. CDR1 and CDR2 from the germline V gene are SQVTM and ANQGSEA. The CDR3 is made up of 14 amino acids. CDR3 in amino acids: CSVEGDRSNYGYTF. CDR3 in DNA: TGCAGCGTTGAGGGGGACAGATCTAACTATGGCTACACCTTC. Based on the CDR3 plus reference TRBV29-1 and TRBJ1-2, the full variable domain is SAVISQKPSRDICQRGTSLTIQCQVDSQVTMMFWYRQQPGQSLTLIATANQGSEATYESGFVIDKFPISRPNLTFSTLTVSNMSPEDSSIYLCSVEGDRSNYGYTFGSGTRLTVV.